One and the same sample provided the 29 T cell receptor beta chains below, sequenced in a study of shared clonotypes between healthy human individuals. Profiling relied on immunoSEQ multiplex PCR, and the TCRdb table lists in-frame clones only, not all of them. The repertoire holds roughly 2.1 million clones, with around 93% as singletons. Only CD45RO-negative cells positively selected for CCR7 counted as naive CD8 cells, so terminally differentiated effector memory CD45RA+ cells were excluded. Material for sequencing was naive CD8+ T cells from PBMCs. These receptors were taken from a man aged 18 to 29 in good health. Some clones in this sample may be carry-over from other donors' samples.

V usage is TRBV9 and J usage is TRBJ1-1; 12 bases agree with TRBD1. This CDR3 is 16 amino acids long. Trimming removed 4 bases from V and 3 bases from J; junction bases left unmatched: 7. CDR1 and CDR2 from the germline V gene are SGDLS and YYNGEE. The chain's CDR3 is CASSLGQGALYTEAFF. The CDR3 bases are TGTGCCAGCAGCTTGGGACAGGGGGCTCTGTACACTGAAGCTTTCTTT.

The chain uses TRBV7-3 and TRBJ2-7, with 10 bases aligning to TRBD2. The CDR3 consists of 15 residues. Germline trimming cut 5 bases from V and 7 bases from J; bases unmatched to any gene: 11. Looked up from germline, CDR1 is SGHTA and CDR2 is FQGTGA. The CDR3 loop is CASSPGPLLAGEQYF. The CDR3 DNA sequence: TGTGCCAGCAGCCCGGGCCCCCTACTAGCGGGAGAGCAGTACTTC. The full variable domain, completed using reference TRBV7-3 and TRBJ2-7, is GAGVSQTPSNKVTEKGKYVELRCDPISGHTALYWYRQSLGQGPEFLIYFQGTGAADDSGLPNDRFFAVRPEGSVSTLKIQRTERGDSAVYLCASSPGPLLAGEQYFGPGTRLTVT.

This clone was seen only once. The chain employs TRBV4-3 and TRBJ2-7; D is perhaps TRBD2 (5 bases). The CDR3 loop spans 16 amino acids. From germline, CDR1 is LGHNA and CDR2 YSLEER. V was pared by 0 bases and J by 3 bases, with 15 bases between. CDR3 DNA sequence: TGCGCCAGCAGCCAAGAGGGAGCTGGAACCGTCTACGAGCAGTACTTC. Its protein is CASSQEGAGTVYEQYF.

The chain links TRBV7-8 to TRBJ2-5; D call uncertain. The J call may not be correct, given that the DNA end is closer to TRBJ2-7. Germline V lookup: CDR1 SGHVS, CDR2 FQNEAQ. CDR3 length: 16 residues. CDR3 sequence (DNA): TGTGCCAGCAGCCCGGAGACACCCTTCCGTTCCTACGAGCAGTACTTC. As protein: CASSPETPFRSYEQYF.

The chain couples TRBV7-8 to TRBJ1-1; unclear D gene. The CDR3 totals 16 residues. V lost 3 bases to trimming and J lost 0 bases, with 14 bases between them. Germline CDR1 SGHVS, CDR2 FQNEAQ. The CDR3 DNA is TGTGCCAGCAGCTTGCCCCACCTGACGGTGAACACTGAAGCTTTCTTT. Protein: CASSLPHLTVNTEAFF.

This chain uses TRBV28 with TRBJ1-1; the D is unclear. Germline CDR1 is MDHEN and CDR2 is SYDVKM. The CDR3 length is 13 residues. The germline V and J ends were trimmed by 4 bases and 0 bases, with 6 bases remaining between them. DNA of the CDR3: TGTGCCAGCAGTTACCCGATGAACACTGAAGCTTTCTTT. It specifies CASSYPMNTEAFF. Combining the CDR3 with reference TRBV28 and TRBJ1-1 gives the whole variable domain DVKVTQSSRYLVKRTGEKVFLECVQDMDHENMFWYRQDPGLGLRLIYFSYDVKMKEKGDIPEGYSVSREKKERFSLILESASTNQTSMYLCASSYPMNTEAFFGQGTRLTVV.

The chain couples TRBV25-1 to TRBJ2-7, with 10 bases that match TRBD2. CDR1 and CDR2 (germline): MGHDK, SYGVNS. Germline trimming cut 3 bases from V and 6 bases from J; bases unmatched to any gene: 8. The CDR3 is 15 amino acids. CDR3 DNA sequence: TGTGCCAGCAGTGATCTAGCGGGAGTGCCGTTCGAGCAGTACTTC. Encoded protein: CASSDLAGVPFEQYF.

CDR3 in amino acids: CASSSGLGNTIYF. The CDR3 DNA follows: TGTGCCAGCAGTTCAGGTCTCGGAAACACCATATATTTT. The rearrangement joins TRBV27 to TRBJ1-3; D gene unclear. Trimming took 4 bases from V and 4 from J, leaving 8 bases between them. CDR3 length: 13 residues. The germline gives CDR1 MNHEY, CDR2 SMNVEV (reference sequence).

The chain combines TRBV4-1 with TRBJ2-3, with 12 bases identical to TRBD2. In germline, CDR1 is MGHRA, CDR2 YSYEKL. Unmatched junction bases numbered 2, after V lost 1 base and J lost 3 bases. The CDR3 covers 16 residues. The CDR3 region has the DNA TGCGCCAGCAGCCAAGGACTAGCGGGAGCTACAGATACGCAGTATTTT. Translating gives CASSQGLAGATDTQYF.

DNA of the CDR3: TGTGCCAGCAGTGAATGGGCAGAGTCCTACGAGCAGTACTTC. This codes for CASSEWAESYEQYF. This rearrangement joins TRBV6-1 to TRBJ2-7; D is unclear. The CDR3 is 14 amino acids. Germline CDR1 reads MNHNS; CDR2 reads SASEGT. V was clipped by 2 bases and J by 1 base, with 9 bases between them.

The V call is TRBV5-4, the J call TRBJ2-2, with D perhaps TRBD1 or TRBD2 (6 bases each). CDR3 length: 12 amino acids. Trimming cost V 6 bases and J 8 bases, with 11 bases left between them. Germline CDR1 is SGHNT and CDR2 is YYREEE (reference sequence). The CDR3 loop reads CASMGGRGELFF. The CDR3 region has the DNA TGTGCCAGCATGGGGGGCAGGGGGGAGCTGTTTTTT.

V usage is TRBV10-1 and J usage is TRBJ2-7; D gene uncertain. V was pared by 4 bases and J by 1 base, with 14 bases between. The CDR3 extends over 15 amino acids. Germline lookup yields CDR1 WNHNN and CDR2 SYGVQD (reference sequence). The DNA of the CDR3 is TGCGCCAGCAGTGTTAGGTACCCCCCATCCTACGAGCAGTACTTC. It codes for CASSVRYPPSYEQYF.

This rearrangement joins TRBV5-4 to TRBJ2-1, with TRBD2 identical over 13 bases. The CDR3 totals 17 residues. Germline lookup yields CDR1 SGHNT and CDR2 YYREEE (reference sequence). The J segment lost 3 bases and the V segment lost 4 bases, leaving 7 bases of the junction unmatched. For the CDR3, the DNA is TGTGCCAGCAGCGGCGGGACTAGCGGGAATAGCTACAATGAGCAGTTCTTC. This translates into CASSGGTSGNSYNEQFF.

The chain couples TRBV19 to TRBJ2-7; the D gene could be TRBD1 or TRBD2 (5 bases each). This CDR3 comprises 14 residues. The ends were cut back, 8 bases at V and 3 bases at J, with 17 bases in the middle. The germline V gene has CDR1 LNHDA and CDR2 SQIVND (reference sequence). The CDR3 loop is CASSLWDGHYEQYF. The CDR3 bases are TGTGCCAGTTCCCTTTGGGACGGCCACTACGAGCAGTACTTC.

The chain recombines TRBV4-1 with TRBJ1-1; TRBD1 might be the D (6 bases). This CDR3 has 14 amino acids. Germline CDR1 and CDR2: MGHRA and YSYEKL. V was trimmed by 4 bases and J by 0 bases, leaving 9 bases between them. The CDR3 sequence: CASSLTGLNTEAFF. The CDR3 DNA reads TGCGCCAGCAGCCTGACAGGACTGAACACTGAAGCTTTCTTT.

This chain joins TRBV4-1 and TRBJ2-3, with TRBD1 identical over 10 bases. The V and J ends lost 0 bases and 0 bases, in that order; junction bases with no gene match: 9. Germline V gene sequence: CDR1 MGHRA, CDR2 YSYEKL. The CDR3 is made up of 19 amino acids. The CDR3 DNA is TGCGCCAGCAGCCAAGATGACAGGGGGCACTACTCTAGCACAGATACGCAGTATTTT. This sequence encodes CASSQDDRGHYSSTDTQYF.

This clone was picked up one time. The sample contains more than one DNA sequence encoding this CDR3. V is TRBV11-2 and J is TRBJ2-6, with unresolved D. Germline values: CDR1 SGHAT, CDR2 FQNNGV. The CDR3 runs 13 residues. V lost 3 bases and J lost 3, with 3 bases in between. This CDR3 is CASSLGGANVLTF. CDR3 sequence (DNA): TGTGCCAGCAGCTTGGGTGGGGCCAACGTCCTGACTTTC. Supplemented by reference TRBV11-2 and TRBJ2-6, the full variable domain reads EAGVAQSPRYKIIEKRQSVAFWCNPISGHATLYWYQQILGQGPKLLIQFQNNGVVDDSQLPKDRFSAERLKGVDSTLKIQPAKLEDSAVYLCASSLGGANVLTFGAGSRLTVL.

This clone was picked up one time. The CDR3 protein is CASSVGGGGAGYGYTF. DNA of the CDR3: TGTGCCAGCAGCGTAGGCGGAGGGGGCGCAGGCTATGGCTACACCTTC. The chain carries TRBV9 and TRBJ1-2; 7 bases fit TRBD1. The J segment lost 4 bases and the V segment lost 0 bases, leaving 9 bases of the junction unmatched. CDR3 size: 16 residues. Germline V gene sequence: CDR1 SGDLS, CDR2 YYNGEE. Full variable domain (rest looked up from reference TRBV9 and TRBJ1-2): DSGVTQTPKHLITATGQRVTLRCSPRSGDLSVYWYQQSLDQGLQFLIQYYNGEERAKGNILERFSAQQFPDLHSELNLSSLELGDSALYFCASSVGGGGAGYGYTFGSGTRLTVV.

The V call is TRBV9, the J call TRBJ1-2; 7 nucleotides line up with TRBD1. This CDR3 spans 13 amino acids. V lost 4 bases to trimming and J lost 4 bases; unmatched junction nucleotides: 4. Germline V CDR1 and CDR2: SGDLS, YYNGEE. CDR3 sequence (DNA): TGTGCCAGCAGCATCCGGGACAGCTATGGCTACACCTTC. Protein product: CASSIRDSYGYTF.

CDR3 sequence reads: CASSYQDSANYGYTF. CDR3 DNA sequence: TGTGCCAGCAGTTACCAGGACAGTGCGAACTATGGCTACACCTTC. This chain links TRBV6-5 with TRBJ1-2, with D maybe TRBD1 (6 bases). This CDR3 comprises 15 residues. Per germline, CDR1 MNHEY and CDR2 SVGAGI. Deletions cut 2 bases from V and 2 bases from J, with 12 bases between.

The V call is TRBV5-4, the J call TRBJ2-3; 7 nucleotides match TRBD2. CDR1 and CDR2 (germline): SGHNT, YYREEE (reference sequence). The CDR3 extends over 15 amino acids. The V gene end was trimmed by 4 bases and the J gene end by 4 bases; junction bases not matched to a gene: 9. The CDR3 spells CASSPPRERADTQYF. CDR3 in DNA: TGTGCCAGCAGCCCTCCGCGGGAGCGCGCAGATACGCAGTATTTT. Supplemented by reference TRBV5-4 and TRBJ2-3, the full variable domain reads ETGVTQSPTHLIKTRGQQVTLRCSSQSGHNTVSWYQQALGQGPQFIFQYYREEENGRGNFPPRFSGLQFPNYSSELNVNALELDDSALYLCASSPPRERADTQYFGPGTRLTVL.

This chain connects TRBV27 to TRBJ2-2; 9 bases map to TRBD1. Trimming at V came to 6 bases and at J to 5 bases, leaving 10 bases not matched to a gene. The CDR3 totals 16 residues. Germline CDR1 and CDR2: MNHEY and SMNVEV (reference sequence). The CDR3 DNA sequence: TGTGCCAGCAGGGTTTTACCGGGACAGGGTACCGGGGAGCTGTTTTTT. This encodes CASRVLPGQGTGELFF.

Regarding this clone: The same CDR3 arises from other DNA sequences in this sample as well. The chain joins TRBV9 to TRBJ1-1; D is undetermined. From germline, CDR1 is SGDLS and CDR2 YYNGEE. The CDR3 loop spans 15 amino acids. Trimming pared 0 bases from V and 0 bases from J, leaving 9 bases between. In DNA, the CDR3 is TGTGCCAGCAGCGTAGAAGGACGGCTGAACACTGAAGCTTTCTTT. Protein product: CASSVEGRLNTEAFF.

The chain has TRBV5-4 and TRBJ2-7; D unclear. V was clipped by 2 bases and J by 2 bases, with 11 bases between them. The germline V gene encodes CDR1 SGHNT and CDR2 YYREEE (reference sequence). This CDR3 contains 14 residues. The chain's CDR3 is CASSFASSTYEQYF. CDR3 DNA sequence: TGTGCCAGCAGCTTTGCCTCGTCTACCTACGAGCAGTACTTC.

The rearrangement uses TRBV5-1 and TRBJ2-3; the D gene is possibly TRBD2 (5 bases). V shed 2 bases and J shed 0 bases, with 19 bases lying between them. This CDR3 region has 18 residues. Germline V gene sequence: CDR1 SGHRS, CDR2 YFSETQ. CDR3 DNA sequence: TGCGCCAGCAGCTTAGGTTTTTTGGTCGGGATCAGCACAGATACGCAGTATTTT. Translating it yields CASSLGFLVGISTDTQYF.

J is TRBJ1-2 and V is TRBV29-1; 8 bases line up with TRBD1. The CDR3 loop spans 12 amino acids. Per the germline V gene, CDR1 is SQVTM and CDR2 is ANQGSEA. Germline trimming cut 5 bases from V and 5 bases from J; bases unmatched to any gene: 4. DNA of the CDR3: TGCAGCGTTACTGGACAGGGATATGGCTACACCTTC. Translation: CSVTGQGYGYTF.

Turning to this clone: The sample has other DNA sequences that encode this CDR3 too. The chain couples TRBV9 to TRBJ2-1, with D hard to call. This CDR3 has 13 amino acids. Germline loops: CDR1 SGDLS, CDR2 YYNGEE. Trimming cost V 2 bases and J 3 bases, with 6 bases left between them. CDR3 nucleotide sequence: TGTGCCAGCAGCGTCGGGTACTACAATGAGCAGTTCTTC. Encoded protein: CASSVGYYNEQFF.

For this clone: Different DNA sequences within this sample yield the same CDR3. The genes are TRBV10-3 and TRBJ2-2; the match to TRBD2 covers 12 bases. The CDR3 length is 16 residues. V shed 4 bases, J shed 1 base, and the junction held 1 base outside the gene matches. Germline V gives CDR1 ENHRY, CDR2 SYGVKD. The CDR3, as DNA: TGTGCCATCAGTGGGACTAGCGGGAAGAACACCGGGGAGCTGTTTTTT. It translates to CAISGTSGKNTGELFF.

V and J are TRBV7-9 and TRBJ2-5, with 7 bases identical to TRBD2. This CDR3 contains 16 residues. V trimming: 5 bases; J trimming: 4 bases; junction bases outside the gene matches: 13. Germline loops: CDR1 SEHNR, CDR2 FQNEAQ (reference sequence). Here the CDR3 reads CASSPIAGAWAETQYF. The CDR3 DNA sequence: TGTGCCAGCAGCCCGATCGCGGGAGCATGGGCAGAGACCCAGTACTTC.